One and the same sample provided the 16 T cell receptor beta chains below, sequenced in a study of T cells in localized non-small cell lung cancer. The table came from immunoSEQ multiplex PCR; TCRdb's copy has only in-frame clones and leaves some out. The table includes approximately 57,000 clones, 75% to 90% detected once. The specimen was peripheral blood, collected before any cancer treatment. The receptor set was obtained from a woman aged 35-75 years with stage I lung adenocarcinoma.

This rearrangement joins TRBV28 to TRBJ1-1; perhaps TRBD1 as D (6 bases). Deletions cut 3 bases from V and 5 bases from J, with 13 bases between. Germline-derived CDR1 and CDR2 are MDHEN and SYDVKM. The CDR3 is 14 residues long. CDR3: CASSFFRGSTEAFF. DNA of the CDR3: TGTGCCAGCAGTTTTTTCAGGGGCTCAACTGAAGCTTTCTTT.

The CDR3 bases are TGTGCCACCAGCACGTGGGCCAGTAACACCGGGGAGCTGTTTTTT. This translates into CATSTWASNTGELFF. The chain employs TRBV15 and TRBJ2-2; the D is unclear. This CDR3 has 15 amino acids. Trimming stripped 4 bases from V and 2 bases from J, with 11 bases between. CDR1 and CDR2 (germline): LNHNV, YYDKDF (reference sequence).

The V gene is TRBV10-1, the J gene TRBJ2-7; weak D call: TRBD2 (6 bases). The CDR3 runs 12 residues. V was pared by 6 bases and J by 6 bases, with 12 bases between. Germline assignment: CDR1 WNHNN and CDR2 SYGVQD (reference sequence). CDR3 region: CASRWRGREQYF. CDR3 nucleotides: TGCGCCAGCAGGTGGAGGGGACGCGAGCAGTACTTC.

The rearrangement joins TRBV7-2 to TRBJ2-1, with 13 bases lining up with TRBD2. CDR3 length equals 18 residues. Germline CDR1 and CDR2: SGHTA and FQGNSA. The J segment lost 2 bases and the V segment lost 5 bases, leaving 9 bases of the junction unmatched. CDR3 protein: CASSKTSGGAFPYNEQFF. CDR3 nucleotide sequence: TGTGCCAGCAGCAAAACTAGCGGGGGGGCGTTCCCCTACAATGAGCAGTTCTTC.

The gene calls are TRBV7-9 and TRBJ1-1, with D maybe TRBD1 (6 bases). The CDR3 loop spans 13 amino acids. Germline CDR1 is SEHNR and CDR2 is FQNEAQ (reference sequence). Trimming took off 7 bases at V and 0 bases at J, with 9 bases between the two ends. The CDR3, as DNA: TGTGCCAGCATAGGGGGGTTGAACACTGAAGCTTTCTTT. This sequence encodes CASIGGLNTEAFF.

The chain has TRBV7-2 and TRBJ2-5; TRBD1 might be the D (5 bases). The germline V gene encodes CDR1 SGHTA and CDR2 FQGNSA. The length of the CDR3 is 15 residues. V was clipped by 4 bases and J by 5 bases, with 17 bases between them. This CDR3 is CASSSFSGKRETQYF. The DNA for the CDR3 is TGTGCCAGCAGCTCCTTCTCAGGGAAACGGGAGACCCAGTACTTC.

The chain is built from TRBV25-1 and TRBJ1-2; 8 bases are a match to TRBD1. The CDR3 is made up of 15 amino acids. Trimming took 3 bases from V and 2 from J; bases not matched to a gene: 5. Per the germline V gene, CDR1 is MGHDK and CDR2 is SYGVNS. The DNA of the CDR3 is TGTGCCAGCAGTGAGAGGCAGGGGGCAAACTATGGCTACACCTTC. Amino acid sequence: CASSERQGANYGYTF.

V usage is TRBV4-3 and J usage is TRBJ1-4; D is ambiguous. Germline CDR1 reads LGHNA; CDR2 reads YSLEER. This CDR3 is 13 amino acids long. The ends were cut back, 0 bases at V and 10 bases at J, with 9 bases in the middle. The CDR3 spells CASSQEAFGKLFF. As DNA, the CDR3 is TGCGCCAGCAGCCAAGAGGCGTTCGGAAAACTGTTTTTT.

J is TRBJ1-2 and V is TRBV11-3; no definite D call. CDR3 length: 19 residues. The germline CDR1 and CDR2 sequences are SGHNT and YENEEA. Trimming cost V 0 bases and J 2 bases, with 22 bases left between them. Here the CDR3 DNA reads TGTGCCAGCAGCTTAGAGATCCCCCCCCGGGAGTACCAAAACTATGGCTACACCTTC. The encoded protein is CASSLEIPPREYQNYGYTF.

The V gene is TRBV4-2, the J gene TRBJ2-5; D unresolved. The DNA matches TRBJ2-7 better at its end, which makes the J call doubtful. Germline V CDR1 and CDR2: LGHNA, YNFKEQ. The CDR3 has 16 amino acids. Here the CDR3 reads CASSRALASEPYEQYF. CDR3 sequence (DNA): TGTGCCAGCAGCCGGGCCTTAGCTAGTGAGCCCTACGAGCAGTACTTC.

CDR3: CASSLVGTARMNTEAFF. As DNA, the CDR3 is TGTGCCAGCAGCTTGGTTGGGACGGCTAGAATGAACACTGAAGCTTTCTTT. The chain joins TRBV5-6 to TRBJ1-1; D perhaps matches TRBD1 (5 bases). Germline assignment: CDR1 SGHDT and CDR2 YYEEEE. The CDR3 is made up of 17 amino acids. Trimming shortened V by 0 bases and J by 0 bases, and 15 bases separated the two germline ends.

The chain links TRBV30 to TRBJ1-1; TRBD1 aligns across 7 bases. V lost 2 bases, J lost 7 bases, and 7 bases stayed unmatched. Germline CDR1 GTSNPN, CDR2 SVGIG (reference sequence). There are 13 residues in the CDR3. DNA for the CDR3: TGTGCCTGGAGTACCAGGGGGGATTATGAAGCTTTCTTT. Protein: CAWSTRGDYEAFF.

Only one count was recorded for this clone. V gene TRBV19 combines with J gene TRBJ1-5; no firm D call. Trimming removed 9 bases from V and 3 bases from J, with 15 bases in between. This CDR3 comprises 14 residues. From germline, CDR1 is LNHDA and CDR2 SQIVND (reference sequence). The CDR3 loop reads CASSLGRYNQPQHF. DNA for the CDR3: TGTGCCAGCAGCCTAGGACGCTACAATCAGCCCCAGCATTTT.

The V and J genes are TRBV10-2 and TRBJ1-2, with 8 bases identical to TRBD1. CDR1 and CDR2 from the germline V gene are WSHSY and SAAADI. Trimming cost V 5 bases and J 4 bases; bases outside gene matches: 6. This CDR3 has 14 residues. This chain's CDR3 is CASSLRGQGYGYTF. The CDR3, as DNA: TGCGCCAGCAGTCTCAGGGGGCAGGGCTATGGCTACACCTTC.

The rearrangement links TRBV19 to TRBJ1-4, with unresolved D. Germline V lookup: CDR1 LNHDA, CDR2 SQIVND (reference sequence). The V end was cut by 7 bases, the J end by 8 bases, with 17 bases between. The CDR3 runs to 14 residues. The CDR3 bases are TGTGCCAGTAAGGATGGGCCAGGCCGGGAAAAACTGTTTTTT. This codes for CASKDGPGREKLFF.

This chain connects TRBV7-9 to TRBJ1-6; TRBD1 aligns across 8 bases. CDR1 is SEHNR and CDR2 is FQNEAQ in the germline V gene (reference sequence). CDR3 size: 14 residues. The J segment lost 8 bases and the V segment lost 5 bases, leaving 5 bases of the junction unmatched. In DNA, the CDR3 is TGTGCCAGCAGCCCCTCCAGGGGGCATTCACCCCTCCACTTT. Protein sequence: CASSPSRGHSPLHF.